These 30 T cell receptor beta chains were sequenced from one sample in a study of T cell repertoires in cytomegalovirus infection. Their antigens are not known. TCRdb re-analysed the reads in MiXCR, keeping a single row per CDR3 protein. The sample records about 310,000 distinct CDR3 sequences, more than 20% being singletons. This sample comprised cultured PBMCs, obtained from culture after CMV antigen stimulation. The receptors were gathered from a human donor in good health (CMV status not recorded). Some clones in this sample may be carry-over from other donors' samples.

This clonotype showed up just a few times. The gene calls are TRBV12-5 and TRBJ2-3; D is unresolved. Germline V lookup: CDR1 LGHNT, CDR2 FRNRAP. This CDR3 is 12 amino acids long. Trimming removed 0 bases at V and 3 bases at J, with 1 base between. DNA of the CDR3: TGTGCTAGTGGTTTGGTTACAGATACGCAGTATTTT. Translation: CASGLVTDTQYF.

This clonotype was observed a few times. The V gene is TRBV12-3 or TRBV12-4, the J gene TRBJ2-1; 11 bases match TRBD2. The CDR3 loop spans 16 amino acids. The junction had 10 bases not matched to a gene; V was cut back by 5 bases and J by 7 bases. CDR3 residues: CASSGRLAGTGNEQFF. CDR3 sequence (DNA): TGTGCCAGCAGTGGCCGACTAGCGGGAACGGGAAATGAGCAGTTCTTC.

The chain uses TRBV5-6 and TRBJ2-1; 15 nucleotides agree with TRBD2. From germline, CDR1 is SGHDT and CDR2 YYEEEE. With 4 bases clipped from V and 3 bases from J, the junction kept 5 bases outside the gene matches. The CDR3 contains 17 residues. CDR3 region: CASSPRTSGRVYNEQFF. The DNA for the CDR3 is TGTGCCAGCAGCCCAAGGACTAGCGGGAGGGTCTACAATGAGCAGTTCTTC.

The J gene is TRBJ2-7, the V gene TRBV6-6, with D perhaps TRBD2 (6 bases). This CDR3 has 13 residues. Germline V gives CDR1 MNHNY, CDR2 SVGAGI (reference sequence). V lost 7 bases to trimming and J lost 3 bases, with 13 bases between them. The CDR3 DNA is TGTGCCAGCACGCGGGACCAACTCTACGAGCAGTACTTC. It translates to CASTRDQLYEQYF.

The gene calls are TRBV4-3 and TRBJ2-7, with no clear D. CDR3 size: 13 residues. The germline CDR1 and CDR2 sequences are LGHNA and YSLEER. Trimming left V 3 bases short and J 4 bases short, with 10 bases between. The CDR3 sequence: CASSHERLYEQYV. CDR3 nucleotides: TGCGCCAGCAGCCACGAACGGCTTTACGAGCAGTACGTC.

The rearrangement uses TRBV7-6 and TRBJ2-5; D not certain. Trimming pared 5 bases from V and 6 bases from J, leaving 13 bases between. The germline CDR1 and CDR2 sequences are SGHVS and FNYEAQ. The CDR3 is 13 residues long. The CDR3: CASSPDFAKTQYF. The CDR3 DNA sequence: TGTGCCAGCAGCCCCGACTTTGCGAAGACCCAGTACTTC.

This clonotype has more than one count but fewer than ten. This sequence joins TRBV28 and TRBJ2-2; 9 nucleotides line up with TRBD2. The CDR3 has 15 amino acids. Per germline, CDR1 MDHEN and CDR2 SYDVKM. V lost 6 bases and J lost 3; bases outside the gene matches: 5. In DNA form, the CDR3 reads TGTGCCAGCAGCCGTAGCGGGAGAGACACCGGGGAGCTGTTTTTT. Encoded protein: CASSRSGRDTGELFF.

The V and J genes are TRBV25-1 and TRBJ2-2; 9 nucleotides match TRBD1. The CDR3 is 14 residues long. Germline CDR1 reads MGHDK; CDR2 reads SYGVNS. The V segment lost 6 bases and the J segment 6 bases; nucleotides outside the gene matches: 5. The CDR3 is CASRGDRAAGELFF. The DNA for the CDR3 is TGTGCCAGCAGAGGGGACAGGGCCGCCGGGGAGCTGTTTTTT. Together with reference TRBV25-1 and TRBJ2-2, the CDR3 gives the full variable domain: EADIYQTPRYLVIGTGKKITLECSQTMGHDKMYWYQQDPGMELHLIHYSYGVNSTEKGDLSSESTVSRIRTEHFPLTLESARPSHTSQYLCASRGDRAAGELFFGEGSRLTVL.

V usage is TRBV3-1 and J usage is TRBJ2-5, with 13 bases aligning to TRBD2. V lost 1 base and J lost 0; bases outside the gene matches: 5. The CDR3 totals 18 residues. Germline CDR1 reads LGHDT; CDR2 reads YNNKEL (reference sequence). This chain's CDR3 is CASSQGPGTSGDQETQYF. CDR3 DNA sequence: TGTGCCAGCAGCCAAGGGCCCGGGACTAGCGGGGACCAAGAGACCCAGTACTTC.

The chain has TRBV4-1 and TRBJ2-3; D gene uncertain. The CDR3 loop spans 11 amino acids. V lost 2 bases and J lost 13, with 10 bases in between. Germline CDR1 is MGHRA and CDR2 is YSYEKL. The CDR3 bases are TGCGCCAGCAGCCAATCTGGGATTGAGTATTTT. The encoded protein is CASSQSGIEYF.

This clonotype was seen a handful of times. The chain recombines TRBV6-2 or TRBV6-3 with TRBJ2-7, with D unclear. The V end lost 2 bases, the J end lost 0 bases, and 2 bases lay between the germline ends. Germline lookup yields CDR1 MNHEY and CDR2 SVGEGT. This CDR3 is 12 amino acids long. The DNA for the CDR3 is TGTGCCAGCAGTTACGACTCCTACGAGCAGTACGTC. This gives the protein CASSYDSYEQYV.

The V call is TRBV14, the J call TRBJ1-1; 8 bases fit TRBD1. From germline, CDR1 is SGHDN and CDR2 FVKESK. V trimming: 6 bases; J trimming: 4 bases; junction bases outside the gene matches: 7. The CDR3 has 14 amino acids. The CDR3 sequence: CASRPTGVGTEAFF. The CDR3, as DNA: TGTGCCAGCAGACCGACAGGGGTTGGCACTGAAGCTTTCTTT.

The V and J genes are TRBV12-3 or TRBV12-4 and TRBJ2-3, with 8 positions matching TRBD2. The CDR3 runs to 12 residues. The junction had 10 bases not matched to a gene; V was cut back by 8 bases and J by 12 bases. In DNA form, the CDR3 reads TGTGCCAGCCAAAGGGATAGCGGGACTCAGTATTTT. It yields the protein CASQRDSGTQYF.

This clonotype showed up many times. The chain's CDR3 is CASSLGTSGSYNEQFF. The CDR3 DNA reads TGTGCCAGCAGCCTCGGGACTAGCGGGAGCTACAATGAGCAGTTCTTC. The rearrangement uses TRBV11-2 and TRBJ2-1; 14 positions match TRBD2. This CDR3 spans 16 amino acids. Germline CDR1 is SGHAT and CDR2 is FQNNGV. Trimming at V came to 5 bases and at J to 3 bases, leaving 3 bases not matched to a gene.

This clonotype was detected ten times or more. The rearrangement joins TRBV4-1 to TRBJ2-1, with 7 bases fitting TRBD1. Trimming cost V 4 bases and J 4 bases; bases outside gene matches: 7. Germline CDR1 and CDR2: MGHRA and YSYEKL. The CDR3 loop spans 15 amino acids. CDR3 loop: CASSPRDRDYNEQFF. In nucleotides, the CDR3 is TGCGCCAGCAGCCCTCGGGACAGAGATTACAATGAGCAGTTCTTC.

The chain couples TRBV25-1 to TRBJ2-3; TRBD2 might be the D (6 bases). The V end was cut by 6 bases, the J end by 4 bases, with 14 bases between. Germline loops: CDR1 MGHDK, CDR2 SYGVNS. There are 14 residues in the CDR3. CDR3 in DNA: TGTGCCAGCAGCTTCGGAGGGCCATCAGATACGCAGTATTTT. This gives the protein CASSFGGPSDTQYF.

This clonotype was detected a few times. This chain connects TRBV29-1 to TRBJ1-5; D is perhaps TRBD1 (5 bases). CDR3 length: 13 residues. CDR1 and CDR2 (germline): SQVTM, ANQGSEA. V was shortened by 7 bases and J by 3 bases, with 13 bases between the two germline ends. The CDR3 DNA is TGCAGCGCTCGGGCAGGGACCAATCAGCCCCAGCATTTT. It encodes CSARAGTNQPQHF.

This clonotype was observed many times. The chain recombines TRBV7-2 with TRBJ2-7; the D gene is possibly TRBD2 (5 bases). Trimming took 4 bases from V and 5 from J, leaving 15 bases between them. The germline CDR1 and CDR2 sequences are SGHTA and FQGNSA. The CDR3 consists of 14 residues. The CDR3 coding sequence is TGTGCCAGCAGCTCCCCCCGAGGGAGCGACGAGCAGTACTTC. Amino acid sequence: CASSSPRGSDEQYF.

This chain connects TRBV5-4 to TRBJ1-4, with D perhaps matching TRBD1 (5 bases). The ends were cut back, 4 bases at V and 4 bases at J, with 23 bases in the middle. The germline V gene encodes CDR1 SGHNT and CDR2 YYREEE (reference sequence). CDR3 length: 18 amino acids. The CDR3, as DNA: TGTGCCAGCAGCCGGCCCGGAGGACGGGGGTCCGGTAATGAAAAACTGTTTTTT. Protein: CASSRPGGRGSGNEKLFF.

This clonotype occurred a few times. The chain is built from TRBV7-9 and TRBJ2-3, with unresolved D. Per the germline V gene, CDR1 is SEHNR and CDR2 is FQNEAQ (reference sequence). The CDR3 is 12 residues long. Trimming took 1 base from V and 5 from J, leaving 4 bases between them. CDR3 sequence (DNA): TGTGCCAGCAGCTTAGGAAAAGATACGCAGTATTTT. Its protein is CASSLGKDTQYF.

Many counts were recorded for this clonotype. This chain uses TRBV7-2 with TRBJ1-3, with D possibly TRBD1 on 5 matching bases. The V gene's germline CDR1 is SGHTA and CDR2 FQGNSA. The CDR3 contains 14 residues. V was clipped by 5 bases and J by 4 bases, with 12 bases between them. Here the CDR3 DNA reads TGTGCCAGCAGCCGTGGGGACGGAGGAAACACCATATATTTT. It is translated as CASSRGDGGNTIYF. Variable domain in full (rest from reference TRBV7-2 and TRBJ1-3): GAGVSQSPSNKVTEKGKDVELRCDPISGHTALYWYRQSLGQGLEFLIYFQGNSAPDKSGLPSDRFSAERTGGSVSTLTIQRTQQEDSAVYLCASSRGDGGNTIYFGEGSWLTVV.

This clonotype showed up many times. The chain links TRBV7-2 to TRBJ1-1; D uncertain. This CDR3 is 13 amino acids long. CDR1 and CDR2 from the germline V gene are SGHTA and FQGNSA. V lost 2 bases and J 7 bases, leaving 11 bases between the germline ends. The CDR3 coding sequence is TGTGCCAGCAGCTTAACGGACCAGTTTGAAGCTTTCTTT. The encoded protein is CASSLTDQFEAFF.

This clonotype was detected ten times or more. The chain couples TRBV4-3 to TRBJ2-1; tentatively, D is TRBD1 (5 bases). The ends were cut back, 1 base at V and 6 bases at J, with 13 bases in the middle. Germline V gene sequence: CDR1 LGHNA, CDR2 YSLEER. This CDR3 has 15 residues. CDR3 nucleotide sequence: TGCGCCAGCAGCCAAGTCGCAGGGTGGAGCAATGAGCAGTTCTTC. Translating it yields CASSQVAGWSNEQFF.

V gene TRBV9 combines with J gene TRBJ2-1, with 10 nucleotides matching TRBD2. CDR3 length: 16 amino acids. In germline, CDR1 is SGDLS, CDR2 YYNGEE. V gave up 4 bases and J gave up 6 bases; unmatched junction bases: 10. CDR3 nucleotides: TGTGCCAGCAGCCCCCCAGGGCTAGCGGGAGTCAATGAGCAGTTCTTC. Its protein is CASSPPGLAGVNEQFF.

The V call is TRBV19, the J call TRBJ2-7; no definite D call. The CDR3 runs to 14 residues. The V end was cut by 5 bases, the J end by 1 base, with 12 bases between. Germline CDR1 reads LNHDA; CDR2 reads SQIVND (reference sequence). The CDR3 loop reads CASSASIASYEQYV. The CDR3, as DNA: TGTGCCAGTAGTGCATCGATTGCTTCCTACGAGCAGTACGTC.

CDR3 region: CASTGSGFLRDEQFF. For the CDR3, the DNA is TGTGCCAGCACTGGGAGCGGGTTTTTAAGGGACGAGCAGTTCTTC. The chain uses TRBV6-2 or TRBV6-3 and TRBJ2-1; TRBD2 is a possible D gene (6 bases). The CDR3 has 15 amino acids. The V gene lost 7 bases and the J gene lost 10 bases, with 23 bases spanning the gap. Germline loops: CDR1 MNHEY, CDR2 SVGEGT.

The rearrangement joins TRBV10-3 to TRBJ2-7, with D tentatively TRBD2 (6 bases). V lost 8 bases and J lost 1, with 15 bases in between. This CDR3 has 14 residues. Germline V CDR1 and CDR2: ENHRY, SYGVKD. The CDR3 region has the DNA TGTGCCATCGACCCGTCCGGGAGTTCCTACGAGCAGTACTTC. This encodes CAIDPSGSSYEQYF.

V is TRBV6-6 and J is TRBJ2-1, with a weak D call TRBD2 (5 bases). V was pared by 8 bases and J by 2 bases, with 10 bases between. This CDR3 contains 13 residues. Germline V gene data show CDR1 as MNHNY and CDR2 as SVGAGI (reference sequence). As DNA, the CDR3 is TGTGCCAGCCTCTCAGCGGCCTACAATGAGCAGTTCTTC. Its translation: CASLSAAYNEQFF.

The chain links TRBV6-1 to TRBJ1-1, with no clear D. Trimming left V 5 bases short and J 10 bases short, with 14 bases between. The CDR3 contains 12 residues. The germline V gene encodes CDR1 MNHNS and CDR2 SASEGT. The CDR3, as DNA: TGTGCCAGCAGTTTCTTTTCCAGTGGAGCTTTCTTT. This gives the protein CASSFFSSGAFF.

There are a few counts of this clonotype. The chain uses TRBV20-1 and TRBJ2-2; TRBD2 is a possible D gene (5 bases). CDR3 length: 15 amino acids. Germline-derived CDR1 and CDR2 are DFQATT and SNEGSKA (reference sequence). The V end was cut by 0 bases, the J end by 3 bases, with 11 bases between. The CDR3 loop reads CSAREASRDTGELFF. The CDR3, as DNA: TGCAGTGCTAGAGAGGCTAGCAGAGACACCGGGGAGCTGTTTTTT.